This section outlines one TCR beta chain sequence together with its context. The antigen is undetermined. Assay: immunoSEQ multiplex PCR; the TCRdb copy retains only in-frame clones and omits some. Among 350,000 to 550,000 clones, 89% were seen once, and the ten largest hold just over 2.5%. This sample is drawn from a study of Ad26.COV2.S vaccination and SARS-CoV-2 variants. Study-level background: This donor came from the COV1001 trial of Ad26.COV2.S. The study, taken as a whole, reports: Placebo recipients trailed vaccine recipients in spike-specific TCR breadth.

CDR3 length equals 16 residues. Per germline, CDR1 SNHLY and CDR2 FYNNEI. Trimming took 4 bases from V and 0 from J, leaving 12 bases between them. As to treatment: about 20 received Ad26.COV2.S at low or high dose, single or two shots; about 5 received placebo; per-sample allocation not given. The samples date from day 63 after the first vaccine or placebo injection. The donor was a Boston adult aged 18-55 years. This sequence originates from a person aged 18-65 years who received the Ad26.COV2.S COVID-19 vaccine or a placebo. The chain combines TRBV2 with TRBJ2-2; no clear D gene. The source material was peripheral blood, sampled in a trial of Ad26.COV2.S vaccine versus placebo. The CDR3 spells CASSVFRPTNTGELFF. CDR3 bases: TGTGCCAGCAGTGTTTTCCGGCCAACGAACACCGGGGAGCTGTTTTTT. Full variable domain (outside the CDR3, taken from reference TRBV2 and TRBJ2-2): EPEVTQTPSHQVTQMGQEVILRCVPISNHLYFYWYRQILGQKVEFLVSFYNNEISEKSEIFDDQFSVERPDGSNFTLKIRSTKLEDSAMYFCASSVFRPTNTGELFFGEGSRLTVL.